This T cell receptor (beta chain) derives from a study of T cells in Graves' hyperthyroidism and ophthalmopathy. The CDR3 is made up of 17 amino acids. V was trimmed by 4 bases and J by 0 bases, leaving 19 bases between them. CDR1 is SGHRS and CDR2 is YFSETQ in the germline V gene. RNA transcripts gave rise to amplified TCR beta CDR3 regions. The primer set for the first-round RT-PCR of the TCR CDR3 was HTBI. TCRdb reanalysed the multiplex PCR reads using MiXCR and keeps one entry per CDR3 protein. The data contain hundreds of thousands of distinct CDR3 sequences, more than 20% of them singletons. This clonotype occurred many times.

This chain connects TRBV5-1 to TRBJ1-1, with D possibly being TRBD1 (6 bases). Sequencing was performed on blood. The receptor was derived from a woman aged 35 to 49 with Graves' ophthalmopathy. CDR3 sequence reads: CASSRRGWGDMNTEAFF. The CDR3 DNA sequence: TGCGCCAGCAGCAGGAGGGGCTGGGGGGACATGAACACTGAAGCTTTCTTT.